The 17 T cell receptor beta chains presented below share a single source sample, sequenced in a study of blood T cell repertoires in COVID-19. Repertoires were generated with immunoSEQ multiplex PCR, while TCRdb's copy carries only in-frame clones and drops some. The sample has 250,000 to 300,000 clones, 80% to 90% seen once. Material for sequencing was PBMCs or T cells enriched from blood (not recorded which). These receptors all stem from a man in his forties who had recovered from COVID-19.

The chain has TRBV20-1 and TRBJ2-7; D is unresolved. V was shortened by 3 bases and J by 6 bases, with 9 bases between the two germline ends. The CDR3 runs 11 residues. CDR1 is DFQATT and CDR2 is SNEGSKA in the germline V gene (reference sequence). The CDR3 nucleotides read TGCAGTGCTAGGGCGGATTTCGAGCAGTACTTC. Translating gives CSARADFEQYF.

This sequence joins TRBV6-5 and TRBJ2-7, with D possibly being TRBD2 (5 bases). Trimming removed 4 bases at V and 3 bases at J, with 19 bases between. The V gene's germline CDR1 is MNHEY and CDR2 SVGAGI. CDR3 length: 16 amino acids. The CDR3 DNA reads TGTGCCAGCAGTTTGATCGGGGTTATGGGCAACTACGAGCAGTACTTC. Translation: CASSLIGVMGNYEQYF.

The V call is TRBV21-1, the J call TRBJ1-3; the table's D call TRBD1 went unverified against the DNA. TRBV21-1 is annotated as a pseudogene. The CDR3 consists of 15 residues. The CDR3 nucleotides are TGTGCCAGCAGCAAAAGGGACATCTCTGGAAACACCATATATTTT. It specifies CASSKRDISGNTIYF.

The chain is built from TRBV18 and TRBJ2-1; D might be TRBD1 (5 bases). CDR3 length: 13 residues. The V end was cut by 2 bases, the J end by 5 bases, with 7 bases between. Per germline, CDR1 KGHSH and CDR2 LQKENI. CDR3 coding DNA: TGTGCCAGCTCACCAAGGGGAAACAATGAGCAGTTCTTC. It yields the protein CASSPRGNNEQFF.

V and J are TRBV7-8 and TRBJ2-7; the match to TRBD2 covers 10 bases. Germline V gives CDR1 SGHVS, CDR2 FQNEAQ. The CDR3 covers 16 residues. J gave up 4 bases and V 5 bases, and 11 bases lay outside the gene matches. In nucleotides, the CDR3 is TGTGCCAGCAGCCTCAGGACTAGCGGTCCACAGTACGAGCAGTACTTC. Translating it yields CASSLRTSGPQYEQYF.

This chain uses TRBV14 with TRBJ1-1; the D gene is possibly TRBD1 (5 bases). V was trimmed by 0 bases and J by 11 bases, leaving 13 bases between them. The CDR3 covers 13 residues. Germline CDR1 and CDR2: SGHDN and FVKESK. CDR3 DNA: TGTGCCAGCAGCCAAGATCAGGGCCTTTCGGCTTTCTTT. It encodes CASSQDQGLSAFF.

The V gene is TRBV11-3, the J gene TRBJ2-2; possible D gene TRBD1, 6 bases. V lost 5 bases and J lost 0, with 13 bases in between. The CDR3 covers 16 residues. Looked up from germline, CDR1 is SGHNT and CDR2 is YENEEA. CDR3 DNA: TGTGCCAGCAGCCCAGCAGGACAGTCGAACACCGGGGAGCTGTTTTTT. It translates to CASSPAGQSNTGELFF.

Here the CDR3 DNA reads TGTGCCACCGCGGGGGGAGCGTTAGGGACGTACGAGCAGTACTTC. Translation: CATAGGALGTYEQYF. The chain joins TRBV24-1 to TRBJ2-7; the match to TRBD2 covers 8 bases. CDR1 and CDR2 (germline): KGHDR, SFDVKD. This CDR3 is built from 15 residues. J gave up 4 bases and V 9 bases, and 13 bases lay outside the gene matches.

The rearrangement links TRBV28 to TRBJ2-5, with TRBD2 as a possible D gene (5 bases). Germline V gene data show CDR1 as MDHEN and CDR2 as SYDVKM. The CDR3 totals 14 residues. V lost 1 base and J lost 4, with 10 bases in between. The CDR3 is CASSLSGKGETQYF. The CDR3 bases are TGTGCCAGCAGTTTATCGGGGAAGGGAGAGACCCAGTACTTC. Combining the CDR3 with reference TRBV28 and TRBJ2-5 gives the whole variable domain DVKVTQSSRYLVKRTGEKVFLECVQDMDHENMFWYRQDPGLGLRLIYFSYDVKMKEKGDIPEGYSVSREKKERFSLILESASTNQTSMYLCASSLSGKGETQYFGPGTRLLVL.

This chain links TRBV10-3 with TRBJ2-3; TRBD1 might be the D (6 bases). CDR1 is ENHRY, CDR2 SYGVKD, per germline. Trimming took off 4 bases at V and 5 bases at J, with 22 bases between the two ends. The CDR3 extends over 17 amino acids. The CDR3 reads CAISAYRDNSSEDTQYF. In nucleotides, the CDR3 is TGTGCCATCAGTGCCTATCGGGACAACTCGTCGGAAGATACGCAGTATTTT.

V gene TRBV4-2 combines with J gene TRBJ2-7, with 7 bases lining up with TRBD2. V dropped 2 bases and J dropped 3; count of bases not matched to a gene: 10. There are 16 residues in the CDR3. The germline V gene has CDR1 LGHNA and CDR2 YNFKEQ. Here the CDR3 DNA reads TGTGCCAGCAGCCAACTCGAGGGCGGGAGTCTCTACGAGCAGTACTTC. This translates into CASSQLEGGSLYEQYF.

The genes are TRBV11-3 and TRBJ2-6; 8 bases are shared with TRBD1. CDR1 is SGHNT and CDR2 is YENEEA in the germline V gene. CDR3 length: 18 residues. V lost 5 bases, J lost 0 bases, and 9 bases stayed unmatched. The CDR3 protein is CASSTYRGFSSGANVLTF. CDR3 bases: TGTGCCAGCAGCACATACAGGGGGTTTAGCTCTGGGGCCAACGTCCTGACTTTC.

The genes are TRBV28 and TRBJ1-2; D may be TRBD1 (5 bases). CDR3 length: 12 residues. Germline V CDR1 and CDR2: MDHEN, SYDVKM. V lost 8 bases and J lost 4, with 11 bases in between. As DNA, the CDR3 is TGTGCCAGCGGTCGGGGGGGCTATGGCTACACCTTC. As protein: CASGRGGYGYTF.

This chain connects TRBV7-2 to TRBJ1-5; D is ambiguous. The germline CDR1 and CDR2 sequences are SGHTA and FQGNSA. V was shortened by 5 bases and J by 0 bases, with 8 bases between the two germline ends. This CDR3 has 14 amino acids. The CDR3 region is CASSPRSSNQPQHF. CDR3 DNA: TGTGCCAGCAGCCCCCGGAGTAGCAATCAGCCCCAGCATTTT.

In nucleotides, the CDR3 is TGTGCCAGCAGCCAACGATCCGGGACAGCAACCTACGAGCAGTACTTC. This codes for CASSQRSGTATYEQYF. This chain links TRBV7-6 with TRBJ2-7, with 7 positions matching TRBD1. The V gene end was trimmed by 5 bases and the J gene end by 2 bases; junction bases not matched to a gene: 12. The CDR3 is 16 amino acids. The germline V gene encodes CDR1 SGHVS and CDR2 FNYEAQ. The variable domain in full, completed from reference TRBV7-6 and TRBJ2-7, reads GAGVSQSPRYKVTKRGQDVALRCDPISGHVSLYWYRQALGQGPEFLTYFNYEAQQDKSGLPNDRFSAERPEGSISTLTIQRTEQRDSAMYRCASSQRSGTATYEQYFGPGTRLTVT.

This chain uses TRBV7-8 with TRBJ2-1, with unresolved D. Germline V gives CDR1 SGHVS, CDR2 FQNEAQ. This CDR3 is 16 amino acids long. V shed 5 bases and J shed 3 bases, with 17 bases lying between them. The CDR3 DNA sequence: TGTGCCAGCAGCCCGCACTCAATAGCTGTCTACAATGAGCAGTTCTTC. Protein product: CASSPHSIAVYNEQFF.

This chain joins TRBV5-1 and TRBJ2-2, with 12 bases matching TRBD1. The CDR3 totals 18 residues. J was trimmed by 0 bases and V by 4 bases; bases with no gene match: 7. Looked up from germline, CDR1 is SGHRS and CDR2 is YFSETQ. The CDR3 reads CASSRGTGGQSNTGELFF. Here the CDR3 DNA reads TGCGCCAGCAGCAGGGGGACAGGGGGCCAATCGAACACCGGGGAGCTGTTTTTT. The whole variable domain, filled in from reference TRBV5-1 and TRBJ2-2, reads KAGVTQTPRYLIKTRGQQVTLSCSPISGHRSVSWYQQTPGQGLQFLFEYFSETQRNKGNFPGRFSGRQFSNSRSEMNVSTLELGDSALYLCASSRGTGGQSNTGELFFGEGSRLTVL.